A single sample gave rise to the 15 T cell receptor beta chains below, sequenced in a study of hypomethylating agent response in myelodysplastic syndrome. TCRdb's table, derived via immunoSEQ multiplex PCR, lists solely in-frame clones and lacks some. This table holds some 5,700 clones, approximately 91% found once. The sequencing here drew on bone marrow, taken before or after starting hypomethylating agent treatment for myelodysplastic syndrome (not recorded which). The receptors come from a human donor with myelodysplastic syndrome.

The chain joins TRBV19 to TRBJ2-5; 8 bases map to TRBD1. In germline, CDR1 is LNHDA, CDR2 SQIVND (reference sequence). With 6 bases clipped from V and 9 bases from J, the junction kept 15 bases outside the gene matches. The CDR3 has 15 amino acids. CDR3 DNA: TGTGCCAGTAGACGAACAGAGACAGGGGTCGGGGCCCAGTACTTC. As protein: CASRRTETGVGAQYF.

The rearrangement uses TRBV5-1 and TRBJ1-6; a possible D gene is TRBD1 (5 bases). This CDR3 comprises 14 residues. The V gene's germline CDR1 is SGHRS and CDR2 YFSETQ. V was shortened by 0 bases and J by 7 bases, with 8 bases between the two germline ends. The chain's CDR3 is CASSLGDLNSPLHF. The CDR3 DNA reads TGCGCCAGCAGCTTGGGGGACTTGAATTCACCCCTCCACTTT.

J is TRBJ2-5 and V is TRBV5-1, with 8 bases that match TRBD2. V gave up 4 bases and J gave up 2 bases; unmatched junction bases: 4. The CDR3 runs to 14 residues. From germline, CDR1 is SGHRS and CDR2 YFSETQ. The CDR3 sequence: CASSPGGNQETQYF. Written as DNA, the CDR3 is TGCGCCAGCAGCCCGGGAGGGAATCAAGAGACCCAGTACTTC.

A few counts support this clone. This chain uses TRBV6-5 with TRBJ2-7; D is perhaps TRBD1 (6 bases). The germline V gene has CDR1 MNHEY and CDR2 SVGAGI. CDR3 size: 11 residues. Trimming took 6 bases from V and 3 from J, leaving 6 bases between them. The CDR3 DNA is TGTGCCAGCAGACAGGGCTACGAGCAGTACTTC. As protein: CASRQGYEQYF.

This CDR3 reads CSGGEDLRGYTF. For the CDR3, the DNA is TGCAGCGGAGGGGAGGACCTACGGGGCTACACCTTC. The chain couples TRBV29-1 to TRBJ1-2; tentatively, D is TRBD1 (5 bases). The germline V and J ends were trimmed by 7 bases and 8 bases, with 17 bases remaining between them. CDR1 SQVTM and CDR2 ANQGSEA come from the germline V gene. The length of the CDR3 is 12 residues.

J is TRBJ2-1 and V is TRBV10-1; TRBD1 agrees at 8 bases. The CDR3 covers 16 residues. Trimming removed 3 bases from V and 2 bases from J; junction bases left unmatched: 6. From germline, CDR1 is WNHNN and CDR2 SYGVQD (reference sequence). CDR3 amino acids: CASSDYGTGAYNEQFF. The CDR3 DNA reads TGCGCCAGCAGTGACTACGGGACAGGAGCCTACAATGAGCAGTTCTTC.

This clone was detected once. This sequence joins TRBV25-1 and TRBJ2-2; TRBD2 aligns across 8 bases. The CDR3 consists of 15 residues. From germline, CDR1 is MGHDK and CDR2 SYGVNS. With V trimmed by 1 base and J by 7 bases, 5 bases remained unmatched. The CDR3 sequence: CASSEFSGGHGELFF. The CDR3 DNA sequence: TGTGCCAGCAGTGAATTTTCGGGGGGGCACGGGGAGCTGTTTTTT.

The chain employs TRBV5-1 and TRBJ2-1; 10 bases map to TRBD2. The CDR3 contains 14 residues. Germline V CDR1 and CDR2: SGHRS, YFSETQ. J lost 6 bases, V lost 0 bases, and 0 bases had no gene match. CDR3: CASSLGTSGNEQFF. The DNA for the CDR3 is TGCGCCAGCAGCTTGGGGACTAGCGGCAATGAGCAGTTCTTC.

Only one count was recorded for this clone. The chain's CDR3 is CAITSGGNEAFF. In DNA form, the CDR3 reads TGTGCCATCACGTCGGGGGGCAATGAAGCTTTCTTT. The chain joins TRBV10-3 to TRBJ1-1; TRBD1 might be the D (6 bases). Trimming took off 7 bases at V and 7 bases at J, with 13 bases between the two ends. Germline CDR1 and CDR2: ENHRY and SYGVKD. CDR3 size: 12 residues.

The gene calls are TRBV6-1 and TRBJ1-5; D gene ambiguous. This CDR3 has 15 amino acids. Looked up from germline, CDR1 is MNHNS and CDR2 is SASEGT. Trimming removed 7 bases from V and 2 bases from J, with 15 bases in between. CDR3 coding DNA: TGTGCCAGCATCTTTAGCGTCGGAGGCAATCAGCCCCAGCATTTT. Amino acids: CASIFSVGGNQPQHF.

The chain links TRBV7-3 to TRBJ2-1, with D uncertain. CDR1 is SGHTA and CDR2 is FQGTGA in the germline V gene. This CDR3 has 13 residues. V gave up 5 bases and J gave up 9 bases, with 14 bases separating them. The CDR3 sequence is CASSQLPVGEQFF. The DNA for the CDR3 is TGTGCCAGCAGCCAGCTACCCGTAGGTGAGCAGTTCTTC. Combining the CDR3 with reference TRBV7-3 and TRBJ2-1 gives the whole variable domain GAGVSQTPSNKVTEKGKYVELRCDPISGHTALYWYRQSLGQGPEFLIYFQGTGAADDSGLPNDRFFAVRPEGSVSTLKIQRTERGDSAVYLCASSQLPVGEQFFGPGTRLTVL.

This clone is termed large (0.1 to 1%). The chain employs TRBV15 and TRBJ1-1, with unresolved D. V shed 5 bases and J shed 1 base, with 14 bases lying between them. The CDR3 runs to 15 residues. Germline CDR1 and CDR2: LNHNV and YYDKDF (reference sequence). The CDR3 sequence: CATSLRRSANTEAFF. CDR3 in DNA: TGTGCCACCAGCTTGCGACGGTCGGCGAACACTGAAGCTTTCTTT.

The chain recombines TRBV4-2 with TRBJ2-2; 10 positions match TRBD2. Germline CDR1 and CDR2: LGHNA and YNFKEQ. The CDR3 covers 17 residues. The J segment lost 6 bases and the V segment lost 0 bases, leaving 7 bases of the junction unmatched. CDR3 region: CASSQDVAGGQSGELFF. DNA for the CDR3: TGTGCCAGCAGCCAAGATGTAGCGGGAGGCCAATCCGGGGAGCTGTTTTTT.

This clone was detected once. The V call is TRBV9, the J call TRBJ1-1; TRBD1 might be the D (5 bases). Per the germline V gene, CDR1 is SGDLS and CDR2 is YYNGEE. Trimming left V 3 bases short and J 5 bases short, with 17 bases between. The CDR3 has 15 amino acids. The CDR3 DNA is TGTGCCAGCAGCGCCGGGACCGTCACGCCGACTGAAGCTTTCTTT. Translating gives CASSAGTVTPTEAFF.

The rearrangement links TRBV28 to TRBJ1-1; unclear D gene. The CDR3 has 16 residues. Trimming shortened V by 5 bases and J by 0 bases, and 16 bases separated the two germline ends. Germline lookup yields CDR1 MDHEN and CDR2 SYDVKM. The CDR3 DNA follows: TGTGCCAGCAGTCACCGTCTGGAGGGTTTGAACACTGAAGCTTTCTTT. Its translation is CASSHRLEGLNTEAFF.